This T cell receptor (beta chain) is drawn from a study of blood T cell repertoires in COVID-19. Whole-study context: Material from acute and convalescent COVID-19 was sourced from the United States, Italy and Spain. T cells, B-cell-depleted T cells, or PBMCs supplied cDNA or gDNA.

As processed by the authors: By means of reference gene primer amplification, nucleated cell counts were estimated. TCRdb's copy holds only in-frame clones and misses some; the assay was immunoSEQ multiplex PCR. V and J calls plus clone size are reproduced from that table; the DNA served to infer D and trimming. The profile shows more than 70,000 clones, around 84% of them singletons. In this sample, this clone turned up once. Sequenced material: peripheral blood. The receptor comes from a woman in her sixties or seventies with acute or convalescent COVID-19.

CDR3 nucleotide sequence: TGTGCCAGCAGCTTAGCGGGAGGGCCTAATAATGAGCAGTTCTTC. Translating gives CASSLAGGPNNEQFF. V usage is TRBV7-9 and J usage is TRBJ2-1; the match to TRBD2 covers 7 bases. With 0 bases clipped from V and 7 bases from J, the junction kept 6 bases outside the gene matches. This CDR3 comprises 15 residues. In germline, CDR1 is SEHNR, CDR2 FQNEAQ (reference sequence).